The 27 T cell receptor beta chains presented below share a single source sample, sequenced in a study of blood T cell repertoires in COVID-19. The protocol was immunoSEQ multiplex PCR, while the TCRdb copy is restricted to in-frame clones and leaves out a portion. This table holds approximately 260,000 clones, approximately 84% found once. Sequencing was carried out using PBMCs or T cells enriched from blood (not recorded which). The receptor set was obtained from a man aged 50 or older who had recovered from COVID-19.

As DNA, the CDR3 is TGTGCCAGCAGCGTAGACCCTGGCAGGGGGCACTACGAGCAGTACTTC. It translates to CASSVDPGRGHYEQYF. The V call is TRBV9, the J call TRBJ2-7; 8 nucleotides agree with TRBD1. The V and J ends lost 0 bases and 3 bases, in that order; junction bases with no gene match: 8. This CDR3 is 16 amino acids long. Per germline, CDR1 SGDLS and CDR2 YYNGEE.

The gene calls are TRBV10-2 and TRBJ1-3; D is perhaps TRBD1 (6 bases). The CDR3 runs 15 residues. The V gene's germline CDR1 is WSHSY and CDR2 SAAADI. Trimming took off 6 bases at V and 1 base at J, with 13 bases between the two ends. The CDR3 DNA follows: TGCGCCAGCAGCCCCGGGAGGGGGTCTGGAAACACCATATATTTT. It yields the protein CASSPGRGSGNTIYF.

J is TRBJ2-2 and V is TRBV5-1; 10 bases agree with TRBD1. The junction had 3 bases not matched to a gene; V was cut back by 4 bases and J by 0 bases. Germline V gene sequence: CDR1 SGHRS, CDR2 YFSETQ. CDR3 length equals 16 residues. The CDR3 DNA reads as TGCGCCAGCAGCGCCGGACAGGGGGCGAACACCGGGGAGCTGTTTTTT. Protein product: CASSAGQGANTGELFF.

There are a few counts of this clone. The gene calls are TRBV9 and TRBJ2-2; 8 bases match TRBD2. With 4 bases clipped from V and 5 bases from J, the junction kept 7 bases outside the gene matches. The CDR3 is 15 residues long. CDR1 and CDR2 (germline): SGDLS, YYNGEE. Written as DNA, the CDR3 is TGTGCCAGCAGCACCGGGAGGGGTTGGACCGGGGAGCTGTTTTTT. Translation: CASSTGRGWTGELFF.

The chain uses TRBV30 and TRBJ2-7, with D possibly TRBD2 on 6 matching bases. V lost 2 bases to trimming and J lost 7 bases, with 15 bases between them. Per germline, CDR1 GTSNPN and CDR2 SVGIG (reference sequence). CDR3 length: 13 residues. The CDR3 nucleotides are TGTGCCTGGAGTCCCCGACTAGGGACGGAGCAGTACTTC. Translation gives CAWSPRLGTEQYF.

This sequence joins TRBV28 and TRBJ1-5; possibly TRBD1 for D (5 bases). Trimming pared 7 bases from V and 2 bases from J, leaving 9 bases between. The germline CDR1 and CDR2 sequences are MDHEN and SYDVKM. The CDR3 runs to 13 residues. CDR3 sequence: CASNTGGNQPQHF. In DNA form, the CDR3 reads TGTGCCAGCAACACAGGTGGCAATCAGCCCCAGCATTTT.

The CDR3 sequence: CASSFLSSYNEQFF. The CDR3 DNA sequence: TGTGCCAGCAGCTTTTTGAGCTCCTACAATGAGCAGTTCTTC. The chain carries TRBV11-2 and TRBJ2-1, with D unresolved. CDR1 is SGHAT and CDR2 is FQNNGV in the germline V gene. V was shortened by 3 bases and J by 0 bases, with 6 bases between the two germline ends. This CDR3 contains 14 residues.

The gene calls are TRBV7-9 and TRBJ1-5, with 7 bases lining up with TRBD1. With 0 bases clipped from V and 4 bases from J, the junction kept 0 bases outside the gene matches. CDR3 size: 14 residues. Germline CDR1 SEHNR, CDR2 FQNEAQ (reference sequence). The CDR3 DNA is TGTGCCAGCAGCTTAGCACAGGGGAATCAGCCCCAGCATTTT. Encoded protein: CASSLAQGNQPQHF. The full variable domain, completed using reference TRBV7-9 and TRBJ1-5, is DTGVSQNPRHKITKRGQNVTFRCDPISEHNRLYWYRQTLGQGPEFLTYFQNEAQLEKSRLLSDRFSAERPKGSFSTLEIQRTEQGDSAMYLCASSLAQGNQPQHFGDGTRLSIL.

The V gene is TRBV20-1, the J gene TRBJ2-7; D not resolved. This CDR3 spans 12 amino acids. V lost 3 bases and J lost 1, with 7 bases in between. CDR1 is DFQATT and CDR2 is SNEGSKA in the germline V gene (reference sequence). CDR3 region: CSASGSSYEQYF. As DNA, the CDR3 is TGCAGTGCTAGTGGCAGTTCCTACGAGCAGTACTTC.

The CDR3 sequence: CASSIESSGKAQYF. The DNA of the CDR3 is TGTGCCAGTAGTATAGAGTCCAGCGGGAAGGCGCAGTACTTC. This chain uses TRBV19 with TRBJ2-7; 7 bases fit TRBD2. This CDR3 has 14 residues. The germline CDR1 and CDR2 sequences are LNHDA and SQIVND (reference sequence). Germline trimming cut 0 bases from V and 9 bases from J; bases unmatched to any gene: 8.

This chain joins TRBV29-1 and TRBJ1-1; D remains ambiguous. The V and J ends lost 0 bases and 3 bases respectively, with 11 bases between them. The CDR3 sequence is 14 residues long. The germline CDR1 and CDR2 sequences are SQVTM and ANQGSEA. In nucleotides, the CDR3 is TGCAGCGTTGAAGACCTGGGGAGGGACACTGAAGCTTTCTTT. Translation: CSVEDLGRDTEAFF. Filled out from reference TRBV29-1 and TRBJ1-1, the complete variable domain reads SAVISQKPSRDICQRGTSLTIQCQVDSQVTMMFWYRQQPGQSLTLIATANQGSEATYESGFVIDKFPISRPNLTFSTLTVSNMSPEDSSIYLCSVEDLGRDTEAFFGQGTRLTVV.

DNA for the CDR3: TGTGCCAGCAGCCTTCAGACAGGGTCGAACACCGGGGAGCTGTTTTTT. Translated, it gives CASSLQTGSNTGELFF. This rearrangement joins TRBV3-1 (or the pseudogene TRBV3-2) to TRBJ2-2; 7 positions agree with TRBD1. Germline-derived CDR1 and CDR2 are LGHDT and YNNKEL (reference sequence). J lost 0 bases, V lost 4 bases, and 5 bases had no gene match. The CDR3 extends over 16 amino acids.

The rearrangement links TRBV5-1 to TRBJ1-1; no firm D call. Between the trimmed V and J ends, which lost 0 bases and 5 bases, there was a span of 14 bases. CDR3 length: 15 residues. The V gene's germline CDR1 is SGHRS and CDR2 YFSETQ. The CDR3 sequence is CASSLAAAPGTEAFF. The DNA for the CDR3 is TGCGCCAGCAGCTTGGCCGCAGCCCCCGGGACTGAAGCTTTCTTT.

This rearrangement joins TRBV27 to TRBJ1-1; TRBD1 is a possible D gene (5 bases). The CDR3 runs to 14 residues. Germline lookup yields CDR1 MNHEY and CDR2 SMNVEV (reference sequence). V gave up 6 bases and J gave up 0 bases, with 11 bases separating them. Here the CDR3 DNA reads TGTGCCAGCAGCGTCCGGGACTTGAACACTGAAGCTTTCTTT. It is translated as CASSVRDLNTEAFF.

The chain combines TRBV12-5 with TRBJ2-3; TRBD1 matches 7 bases. The CDR3 length is 14 residues. The germline gives CDR1 LGHNT, CDR2 FRNRAP. Germline trimming cut 6 bases from V and 2 bases from J; bases unmatched to any gene: 5. The CDR3 nucleotides read TGTGCTAGTGGGCCGGGACAGTCCACAGATACGCAGTATTTT. As protein: CASGPGQSTDTQYF.

This clone was picked up a small number of times. The CDR3 loop is CASKGAANYGYTF. The CDR3 DNA reads TGTGCCAGTAAGGGGGCAGCTAACTATGGCTACACCTTC. The chain links TRBV19 to TRBJ1-2; TRBD1 aligns across 7 bases. V lost 7 bases, J lost 0 bases, and 2 bases stayed unmatched. CDR3 size: 13 residues. Germline V CDR1 and CDR2: LNHDA, SQIVND (reference sequence).

The chain uses TRBV19 and TRBJ2-4; D is perhaps TRBD2 (6 bases). CDR3 length: 19 amino acids. Trimming removed 1 base at V and 0 bases at J, with 19 bases between. CDR1 and CDR2 (germline): LNHDA, SQIVND (reference sequence). CDR3 sequence: CASSIGPGLAELAKNIQYF. In DNA, the CDR3 is TGTGCCAGTAGTATAGGACCGGGATTAGCGGAACTAGCCAAAAACATTCAGTACTTC.

Turning to this clone: Other DNA sequences of this sample code for an identical CDR3. V and J are TRBV19 and TRBJ1-4, with D unresolved. The CDR3 consists of 15 residues. The V gene lost 5 bases and the J gene lost 2 bases, with 12 bases spanning the gap. The germline CDR1 and CDR2 sequences are LNHDA and SQIVND (reference sequence). The chain's CDR3 is CASSAGGGTNEKLFF. The CDR3 nucleotides read TGTGCCAGTAGTGCCGGCGGCGGTACTAATGAAAAACTGTTTTTT.

The chain couples TRBV30 to TRBJ1-3; TRBD1 is a possible D gene (6 bases). This CDR3 spans 17 amino acids. Germline CDR1 reads GTSNPN; CDR2 reads SVGIG (reference sequence). The V end was cut by 2 bases, the J end by 0 bases, with 17 bases between. The CDR3 loop reads CAWSHRDTGLSGNTIYF. The CDR3 nucleotides are TGTGCCTGGAGTCACCGGGACACTGGTCTCTCTGGAAACACCATATATTTT.

Here the CDR3 reads CASSPLGRSIQYF. For the CDR3, the DNA is TGTGCCAGCAGTCCCCTGGGGAGGAGCATTCAGTACTTC. J is TRBJ2-4 and V is TRBV27; the D gene is possibly TRBD2 (6 bases). Trimming took off 5 bases at V and 9 bases at J, with 14 bases between the two ends. Looked up from germline, CDR1 is MNHEY and CDR2 is SMNVEV (reference sequence). The CDR3 contains 13 residues.

This chain links TRBV5-6 with TRBJ1-1; TRBD1 might be the D (6 bases). The V and J ends lost 4 bases and 4 bases respectively, with 23 bases between them. Germline V CDR1 and CDR2: SGHDT, YYEEEE. The CDR3 runs to 17 residues. For the CDR3, the DNA is TGTGCCAGCAGCGCTGGGTCCAGGGGTAGGGTGGGCACTGAAGCTTTCTTT. This translates into CASSAGSRGRVGTEAFF.

The V gene is TRBV2, the J gene TRBJ2-3; no reliable D call. The CDR3 covers 16 residues. V lost 3 bases and J lost 4, with 17 bases in between. Germline assignment: CDR1 SNHLY and CDR2 FYNNEI. The CDR3 DNA sequence: TGTGCCAGCAGTGATTCCAGGTCTCCCACAGCAGATACGCAGTATTTT. This encodes CASSDSRSPTADTQYF.

The chain is built from TRBV4-3 and TRBJ2-3; TRBD2 aligns across 12 bases. The germline CDR1 and CDR2 sequences are LGHNA and YSLEER. The CDR3 has 19 residues. The ends lost 4 bases at V and 4 bases at J; junction bases unmatched: 15. Here the CDR3 DNA reads TGCGCCAGCAGCCCGGCCGGGACTAGCGGGTTTATAGGGCCAGATACGCAGTATTTT. Translated, it gives CASSPAGTSGFIGPDTQYF.

This clone was seen a handful of times. The rearrangement uses TRBV13 and TRBJ2-5; 9 nucleotides agree with TRBD1. Trimming at V came to 5 bases and at J to 5 bases, leaving 21 bases not matched to a gene. Per the germline V gene, CDR1 is PRHDT and CDR2 is FYEKMQ (reference sequence). The CDR3 consists of 19 residues. The CDR3 DNA is TGTGCCAGCAGCCCCTACCTACTCACAGGGGGCGCGTTCAACGAGACCCAGTACTTC. Translating gives CASSPYLLTGGAFNETQYF.

The chain has TRBV27 and TRBJ1-3; D remains unclear. Germline V gene data show CDR1 as MNHEY and CDR2 as SMNVEV (reference sequence). Trimming took off 0 bases at V and 0 bases at J, with 12 bases between the two ends. There are 17 residues in the CDR3. DNA of the CDR3: TGTGCCAGCAGTTTATCAGGCGGTCCCGCCTCTGGAAACACCATATATTTT. Amino acid sequence: CASSLSGGPASGNTIYF.

This clone was counted a few times. This sequence joins TRBV30 and TRBJ1-3, with a possible D match to TRBD1 (5 bases). CDR1 GTSNPN and CDR2 SVGIG come from the germline V gene (reference sequence). With 0 bases removed from V and 0 bases from J, the gap between germline ends came to 12 bases. The CDR3 is 16 residues long. The CDR3 sequence: CAWSVNQGSSGNTIYF. CDR3 nucleotides: TGTGCCTGGAGTGTAAATCAGGGCAGCTCTGGAAACACCATATATTTT.

V and J are TRBV27 and TRBJ2-7; 10 bases are shared with TRBD2. The germline V gene has CDR1 MNHEY and CDR2 SMNVEV (reference sequence). V shed 8 bases, J shed 7 bases, and the junction held 8 bases outside the gene matches. CDR3 length: 13 residues. The CDR3 sequence: CASHPSGGREQYF. CDR3 DNA sequence: TGTGCCAGCCACCCTAGCGGGGGTCGGGAGCAGTACTTC.